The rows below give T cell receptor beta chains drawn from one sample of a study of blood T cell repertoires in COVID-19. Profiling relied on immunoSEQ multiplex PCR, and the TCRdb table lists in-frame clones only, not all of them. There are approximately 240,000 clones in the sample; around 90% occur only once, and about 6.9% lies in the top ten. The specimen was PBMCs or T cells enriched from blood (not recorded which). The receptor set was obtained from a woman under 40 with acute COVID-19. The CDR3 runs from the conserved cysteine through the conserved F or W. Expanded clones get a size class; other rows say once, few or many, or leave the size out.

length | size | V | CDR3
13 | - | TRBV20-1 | CSASKMASDEQYF
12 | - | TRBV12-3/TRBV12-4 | CASSYQVNEQYF
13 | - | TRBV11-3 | CASSPKERQPQHF
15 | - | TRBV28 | CASSRGLGSPYEQYF
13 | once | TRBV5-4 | CASSDGLNYGYTF
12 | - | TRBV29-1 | CSVDGQGHEQYF
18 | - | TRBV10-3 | CAISVRKQGASGTDTQYF
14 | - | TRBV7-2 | CASSSLARTDTQYF
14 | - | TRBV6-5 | CASSPDRGHETQYF
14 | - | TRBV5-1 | CASSLSGQDYGYTF
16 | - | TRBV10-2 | CASSVTGDRGGETQYF
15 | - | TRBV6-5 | CASSQTEYSNQPQHF
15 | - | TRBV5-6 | CASSLVGTATYEQYF
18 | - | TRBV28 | CASPPGSGRLQGNNEQFF
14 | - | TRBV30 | CAWSEGVSGNTIYF
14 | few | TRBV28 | CASSLGEGHYGYTF
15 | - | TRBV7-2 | CASSTTSAEGYEQYF
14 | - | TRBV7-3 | CASSIGTSPGELFF
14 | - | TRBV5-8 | CASSFGVPQETQYF
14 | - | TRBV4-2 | CASSQQLYGGEQFF
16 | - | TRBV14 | CASSQDRGFLNTEAFF
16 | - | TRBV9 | CASSPRLAGVENEQFF
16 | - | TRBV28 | CASSPGQGLDRETQYF
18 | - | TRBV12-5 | CASAPDRGSAGGRNEQFF
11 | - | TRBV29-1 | CSVTGNYGYTF
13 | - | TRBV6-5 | CASSWTGANVLTF
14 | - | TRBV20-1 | CSASRAGDYNEQFF
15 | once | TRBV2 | CASSETGTGRWGYTF
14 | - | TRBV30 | CAWSVLGSNQPQHF
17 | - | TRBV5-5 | CASTKPGTSGPQETQYF
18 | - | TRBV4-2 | CASSQEGMRSPGGNTIYF